The source of this T cell receptor (beta chain) is a study of T cells in Graves' hyperthyroidism and ophthalmopathy. The length of the CDR3 is 13 residues. V dropped 3 bases and J dropped 5 bases, with 11 bases sitting between them. RNA transcripts served as the template for amplifying TCR beta CDR3 regions. An initial round of RT-PCR targeting the TCR CDR3 relied on the HTBI primer set. Via MiXCR, TCRdb re-called the multiplex PCR reads, giving one row per CDR3 protein. Among under 300,000 distinct CDR3 sequences, around 25% were seen once, and the ten largest hold about 30%. This clonotype was found many times.

Specimen: blood. The receptor's source is a man in his forties or fifties with Graves' hyperthyroidism that later progressed to Graves' ophthalmopathy. The chain employs TRBV12-3 or TRBV12-4 and TRBJ2-7, with D hard to call. The CDR3 sequence: CASSFLVDHEQYF. CDR3 in DNA: TGTGCCAGCAGTTTCCTAGTAGACCACGAGCAGTACTTC.